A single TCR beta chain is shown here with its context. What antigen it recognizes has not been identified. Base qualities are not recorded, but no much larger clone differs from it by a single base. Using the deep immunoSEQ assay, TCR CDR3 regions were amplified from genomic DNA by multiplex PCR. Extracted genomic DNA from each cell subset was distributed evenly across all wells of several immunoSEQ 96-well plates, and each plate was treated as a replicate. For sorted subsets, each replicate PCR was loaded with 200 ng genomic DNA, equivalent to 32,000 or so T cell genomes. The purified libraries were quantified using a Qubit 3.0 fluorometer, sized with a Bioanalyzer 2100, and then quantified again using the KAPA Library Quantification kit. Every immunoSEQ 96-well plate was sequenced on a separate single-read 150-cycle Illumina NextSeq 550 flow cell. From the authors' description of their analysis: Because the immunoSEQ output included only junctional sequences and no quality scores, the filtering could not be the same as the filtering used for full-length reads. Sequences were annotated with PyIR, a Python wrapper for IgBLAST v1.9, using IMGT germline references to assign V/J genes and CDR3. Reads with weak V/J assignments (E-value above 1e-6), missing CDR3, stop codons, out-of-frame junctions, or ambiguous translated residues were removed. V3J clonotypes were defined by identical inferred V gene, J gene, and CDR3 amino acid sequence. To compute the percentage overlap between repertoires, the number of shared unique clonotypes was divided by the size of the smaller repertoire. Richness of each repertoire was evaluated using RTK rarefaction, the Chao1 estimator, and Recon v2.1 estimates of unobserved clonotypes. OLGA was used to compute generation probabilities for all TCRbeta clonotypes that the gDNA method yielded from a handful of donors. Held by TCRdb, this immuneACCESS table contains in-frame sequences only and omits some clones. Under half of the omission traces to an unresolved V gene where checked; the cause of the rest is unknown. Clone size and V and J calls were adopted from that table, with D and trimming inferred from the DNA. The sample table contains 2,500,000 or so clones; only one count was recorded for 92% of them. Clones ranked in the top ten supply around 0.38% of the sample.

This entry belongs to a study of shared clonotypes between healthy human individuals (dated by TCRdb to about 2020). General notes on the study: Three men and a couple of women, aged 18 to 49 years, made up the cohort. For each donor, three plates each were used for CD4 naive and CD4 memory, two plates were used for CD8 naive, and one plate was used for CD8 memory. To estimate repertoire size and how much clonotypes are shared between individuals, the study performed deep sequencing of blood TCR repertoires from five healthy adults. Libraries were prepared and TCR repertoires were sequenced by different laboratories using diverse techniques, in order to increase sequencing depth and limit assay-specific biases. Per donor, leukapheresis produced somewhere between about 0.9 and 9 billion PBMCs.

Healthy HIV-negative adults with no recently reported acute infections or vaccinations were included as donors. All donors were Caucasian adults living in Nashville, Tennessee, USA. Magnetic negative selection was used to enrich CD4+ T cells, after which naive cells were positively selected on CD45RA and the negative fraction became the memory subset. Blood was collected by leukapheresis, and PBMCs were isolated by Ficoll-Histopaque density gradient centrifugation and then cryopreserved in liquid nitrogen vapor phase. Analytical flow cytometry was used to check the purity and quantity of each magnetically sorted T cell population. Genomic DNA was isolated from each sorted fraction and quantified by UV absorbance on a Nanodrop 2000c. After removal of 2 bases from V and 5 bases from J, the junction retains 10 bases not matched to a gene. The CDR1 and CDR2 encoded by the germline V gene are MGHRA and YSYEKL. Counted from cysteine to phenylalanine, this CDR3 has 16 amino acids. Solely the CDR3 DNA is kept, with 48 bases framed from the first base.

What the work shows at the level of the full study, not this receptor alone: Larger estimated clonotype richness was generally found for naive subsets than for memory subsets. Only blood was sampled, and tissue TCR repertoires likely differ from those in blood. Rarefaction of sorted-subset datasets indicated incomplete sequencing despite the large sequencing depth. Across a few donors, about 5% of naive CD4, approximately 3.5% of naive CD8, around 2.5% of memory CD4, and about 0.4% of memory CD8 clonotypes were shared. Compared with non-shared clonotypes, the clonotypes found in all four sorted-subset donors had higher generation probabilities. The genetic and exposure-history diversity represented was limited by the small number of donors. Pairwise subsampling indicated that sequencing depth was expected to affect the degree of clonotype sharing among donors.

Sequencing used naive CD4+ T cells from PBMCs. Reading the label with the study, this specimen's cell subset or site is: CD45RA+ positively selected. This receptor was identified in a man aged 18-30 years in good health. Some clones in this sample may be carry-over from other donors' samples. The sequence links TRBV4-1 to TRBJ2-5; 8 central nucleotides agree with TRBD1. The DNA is TGCGCCAGCAGCCAATACGAAAGACAGGGGAGCGAGACCCAGTACTTC. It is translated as CASSQYERQGSETQYF.